The T cell receptor beta chain under discussion was sequenced for a study of blood T cell repertoires in COVID-19. About the study: Material from acute and convalescent COVID-19 was sourced from the United States, Italy and Spain.

Data came from immunoSEQ multiplex PCR; TCRdb stores just in-frame clones and leaves some out. The data show more than 55,000 clones, around 90% seen once. The CDR3 is made up of 15 amino acids. Germline-derived CDR1 and CDR2 are SGHTS and YDEGEE. V was pared by 2 bases and J by 3 bases, with 15 bases between. V is TRBV5-8 and J is TRBJ2-7; a possible D gene is TRBD2 (5 bases). Material for sequencing was peripheral blood. The receptor was isolated from a human donor with active COVID-19. The donor label of this sample is uncertain. CDR3 protein: CASSFVRGPGYEQYF. CDR3 DNA sequence: TGTGCCAGCAGCTTCGTACGGGGTCCGGGCTACGAGCAGTACTTC.